A selection of T cell receptor beta chains follows, all from one sample in a study of human thymus T cells. Assay: immunoSEQ multiplex PCR; the TCRdb copy retains only in-frame clones and omits some. The profile shows about 60,000 clones, approximately 95% of them singletons. What was sequenced was blood. These receptor sequences come from a boy in the first two years of life with a congenital heart defect but otherwise immunologically healthy. Each CDR3 is given with its conserved first and last residue. A D gene is named only where the DNA matches it firmly. Clone size is shown for a subset of rows, as once, few, many or a class of expanded clone.

-	TRBJ2-7	-	TRBV6-8	TGTGCCAGCCTCCGAGGGCACTACCTAACCTACGAGCAGTACTTC	CASLRGHYLTYEQYF
-	TRBJ2-3	-	TRBV2	TGTGCCAGCAGCCCTAGCACAGATACGCAGTATTTT	CASSPSTDTQYF
-	TRBJ2-2	-	TRBV20-1	TGCAGTGCTACCCAGACCGGGGAGCTGTTTTTT	CSATQTGELFF
-	TRBJ1-1	-	TRBV11-2	TGTGCCAGCAGCTATCACATGGGGCCTGAAGCTTTCTTT	CASSYHMGPEAFF
-	TRBJ2-1	TRBD2	TRBV19	TGTGCCAGTAGTTTCCTAGCGGGGACCTACAATGAGCAGTTCTTC	CASSFLAGTYNEQFF
-	TRBJ2-7	-	TRBV10-2	TGCGCCAGCAGTTCCGGGATCCGCCTTGAGCAGTACTTC	CASSSGIRLEQYF
once	TRBJ2-1	-	TRBV4-1	TGCGCCAGCAGCCAACATGGACTACCCACGGATGAGCAGTTCTTC	CASSQHGLPTDEQFF
-	TRBJ2-1	-	TRBV5-1	TGCGCCAGCAGCTTAGACAGCTACAATGAGCAGTTCTTC	CASSLDSYNEQFF
-	TRBJ1-4	-	TRBV19	TGTGCCAGTAGCGCCGGGACGGGAAAACTGTTTTTT	CASSAGTGKLFF
-	TRBJ2-1	TRBD2	TRBV7-9	TGTGCCAGCAGCTTACCCCAGCGGGGCTACAATGAGCAGTTCTTC	CASSLPQRGYNEQFF
-	TRBJ1-3	TRBD1	TRBV6-1	TGTGCCAGCAGTGGTGACAGGGGCGGCTCTGGAAACACCATATATTTT	CASSGDRGGSGNTIYF
-	TRBJ1-5	-	TRBV4-3	TGCGCCAGCAGCCAAGTTTGGGGGCGCAATCAGCCCCAGCATTTT	CASSQVWGRNQPQHF
once	TRBJ2-1	TRBD2	TRBV5-4	TGTGCCAGTCGGGAGGGCTCCTACAATGAGCAGTTCTTC	CASREGSYNEQFF
-	TRBJ2-1	TRBD2	TRBV6-6	TGTGCCAGCACCATACTAGCGGGAGCCCTCTACAATGAGCAGTTCTTC	CASTILAGALYNEQFF
-	TRBJ1-1	-	TRBV4-2	TGTGCCAGCAGCCAAGATAAAAACAGCTACACTGAAGCTTTCTTT	CASSQDKNSYTEAFF
-	TRBJ2-7	-	TRBV27	TGTGCCAGCAGTTTCATAGTGGGGGATGGATCCTACGAGCAGTACTTC	CASSFIVGDGSYEQYF
-	TRBJ2-2	-	TRBV12-2	TGTGCAAGTCGCGCTAGCGGGGGGACGAACACCGGGGAGCTGTTTTTT	CASRASGGTNTGELFF
-	TRBJ2-6	-	TRBV5-1	TGCGCCAGCAGCCTTACTCCTTATGCTGGGGCCAACGTCCTGACTTTC	CASSLTPYAGANVLTF
-	TRBJ2-4	-	TRBV6-6	TGTGCCAGCAGTTACACCCCGACTGCTGCCAAAAACATTCAGTACTTC	CASSYTPTAAKNIQYF
-	TRBJ1-6	-	TRBV5-1	TGCGCCAGCAGAGGTAATAGGGGTAATTCACCCCTCCACTTT	CASRGNRGNSPLHF
-	TRBJ2-3	-	TRBV6-5	TGTGCCAGCAGTCAAAGACAGGTAGATACGCAGTATTTT	CASSQRQVDTQYF
-	TRBJ2-2	TRBD1	TRBV30	TGTGCCTGGAGTGGAACAGGGGGCGCCACCGGGGAGCTGTTTTTT	CAWSGTGGATGELFF
-	TRBJ1-6	-	TRBV7-3	TGTGCCAGCAGCTTCTCCTATAATTCACCCCTCCACTTT	CASSFSYNSPLHF
-	TRBJ2-3	-	TRBV2	TGTGCCAGCAGTGTACTAGGTTCTGGAGATACGCAGTATTTT	CASSVLGSGDTQYF
-	TRBJ1-4	TRBD1	TRBV30	TGTGCCTGGAGCATTCCGGGGACAGCTAATGAAAAACTGTTTTTT	CAWSIPGTANEKLFF
-	TRBJ1-3	-	TRBV10-3	TGTGCCATCAAAGAATGGGGAGGCTCTGGAAACACCATATATTTT	CAIKEWGGSGNTIYF
-	TRBJ2-7	-	TRBV28	TGTGCCAGCAGTCCAGCCGATAGGCGGGGCTCCTACGAGCAGTACTTC	CASSPADRRGSYEQYF
-	TRBJ2-2	TRBD1	TRBV27	TGTGCCAGCAGTTTAGACAGGGGGACCGGGGAGCTGTTTTTT	CASSLDRGTGELFF
-	TRBJ1-2	TRBD1	TRBV11-2	TGTGCCAGCAGCTTAGTCGGGACAGGTTTTGCAGGCTACACCTTC	CASSLVGTGFAGYTF
-	TRBJ2-2	TRBD2	TRBV7-9	TGTGCCAGCACCGAACTAGCGGGAGGGCCCACCGGGGAGCTGTTTTTT	CASTELAGGPTGELFF